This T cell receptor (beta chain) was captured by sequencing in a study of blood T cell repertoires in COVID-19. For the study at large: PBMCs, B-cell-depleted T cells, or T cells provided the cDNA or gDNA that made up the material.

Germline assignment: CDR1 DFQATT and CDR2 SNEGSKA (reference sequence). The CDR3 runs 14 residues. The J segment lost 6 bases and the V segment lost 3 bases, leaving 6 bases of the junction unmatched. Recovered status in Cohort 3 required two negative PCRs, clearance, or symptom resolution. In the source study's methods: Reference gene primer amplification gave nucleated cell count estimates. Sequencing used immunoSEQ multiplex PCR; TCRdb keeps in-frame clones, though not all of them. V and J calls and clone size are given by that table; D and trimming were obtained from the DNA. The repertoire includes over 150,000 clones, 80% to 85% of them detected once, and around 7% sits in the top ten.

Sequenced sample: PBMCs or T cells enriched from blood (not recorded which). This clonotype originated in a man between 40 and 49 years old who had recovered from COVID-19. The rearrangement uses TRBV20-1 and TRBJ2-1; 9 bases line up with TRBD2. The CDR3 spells CSASRRLAVNEQFF. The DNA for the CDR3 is TGCAGTGCTAGTCGCAGACTAGCGGTCAATGAGCAGTTCTTC.